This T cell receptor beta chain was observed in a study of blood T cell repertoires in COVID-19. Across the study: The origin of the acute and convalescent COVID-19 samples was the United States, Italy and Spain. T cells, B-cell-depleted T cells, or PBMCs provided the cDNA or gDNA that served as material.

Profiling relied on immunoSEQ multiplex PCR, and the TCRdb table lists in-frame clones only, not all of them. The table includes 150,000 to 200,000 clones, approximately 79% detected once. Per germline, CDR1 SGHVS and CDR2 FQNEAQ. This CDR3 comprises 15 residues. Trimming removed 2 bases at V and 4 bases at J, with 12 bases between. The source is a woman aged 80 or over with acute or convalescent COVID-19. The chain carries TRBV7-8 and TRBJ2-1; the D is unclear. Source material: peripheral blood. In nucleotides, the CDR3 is TGTGCCAGCAGCTTATCTGCGGTAGCTTACAATGAGCAGTTCTTC. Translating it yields CASSLSAVAYNEQFF.